Sequencing of this T cell receptor beta chain was carried out in a study of blood T cells in healthy people across ages. Whole-study results and caveats: PBMCs were not sorted, which prevented a conclusive comparison of naive versus antigen-experienced cells.

A second PCR of about 7 to 12 cycles used a sample-barcoded 5' primer and a J-beta primer mix. TCRdb re-analysed the 5' RACE reads in MiXCR, keeping a single row per CDR3 protein. This sample has some 1.7 million distinct CDR3 sequences, with under 30% found just once. This CDR3 spans 14 amino acids. V was clipped by 5 bases and J by 8 bases, with 19 bases between them. From germline, CDR1 is DFQATT and CDR2 SNEGSKA (reference sequence). As for this clonotype: Its antigen is not identified.

Sample: blood. This sequence was found in a woman aged 25 to 39 in good health. The rearrangement uses TRBV20-1 and TRBJ2-1; a possible D gene is TRBD2 (7 bases). CDR3 residues: CSAPRGGVRDEQFF. As DNA, the CDR3 is TGCAGTGCTCCGAGGGGGGGCGTCAGAGATGAGCAGTTCTTC.